What follows are 21 T cell receptor beta chains derived from one specimen sequenced in a study of spatial heterogeneity in lung cancer (dated by TCRdb to the late 2010s). Receptor libraries were prepared by 5' RACE. Sequenced using a NextSeq 500. The public reads were run again by TCRdb, first through fastp at Q25 and then through MiXCR, and only productive beta chains were kept. Identical CDR3 protein sequences are pooled into one entry, listed with their most common genes and DNA. Across this sample there are 60,000 to 80,000 distinct CDR3 sequences, with roughly 15% seen only once. Over 5.5% of the sample goes to the ten largest clones. The time point label for this specimen denotes: sample taken at primary tumor resection. For TCR sequencing, whole RNA was extracted from tumor and nontumor lung tissue, or from cryopreserved PBMC samples, and no cell sorting was done. The material was PBMCs, obtained at surgery. These receptor sequences come from a male donor with early-stage non-small cell lung cancer.

This clonotype was seen a handful of times. This sequence joins TRBV10-3 and TRBJ1-2; no firm D call. This CDR3 spans 12 amino acids. V lost 3 bases and J lost 5, with 7 bases in between. Germline values: CDR1 ENHRY, CDR2 SYGVKD. CDR3 sequence (DNA): TGTGCCATCAGTGAACAGACATATGGCTACACCTTC. It is translated as CAISEQTYGYTF.

With respect to this clonotype: A much larger clone lies one base from this, so it may be a read error. V is TRBV10-3 and J is TRBJ2-1; TRBD1 matches at 9 bases. The V gene's germline CDR1 is ENHRY and CDR2 SYGVKD. The CDR3 is 13 amino acids. V lost 10 bases and J lost 8; bases outside the gene matches: 9. CDR3 in amino acids: CATSGTGNDEQFF. CDR3 DNA: TGTGCCACCTCCGGGACAGGGAACGATGAGCAGTTCTTC.

This clonotype was counted many times. The rearrangement links TRBV20-1 to TRBJ2-7; 7 nucleotides agree with TRBD2. The CDR3 is made up of 14 amino acids. The V gene's germline CDR1 is DFQATT and CDR2 SNEGSKA (reference sequence). Trimming removed 8 bases from V and 0 bases from J; junction bases left unmatched: 10. The CDR3 loop reads CSFLGASGSYEQYF. CDR3 sequence (DNA): TGCAGTTTTCTCGGGGCTAGCGGCTCCTACGAGCAGTACTTC.

This clonotype was seen a handful of times. V and J are TRBV10-3 and TRBJ1-1, with 7 nucleotides matching TRBD1. The germline CDR1 and CDR2 sequences are ENHRY and SYGVKD. The CDR3 consists of 14 residues. V shed 7 bases and J 3 bases; nucleotides not matched to a gene: 8. The CDR3 here is CAINDRVEDTEAFF. In nucleotides, the CDR3 is TGTGCCATCAATGACAGGGTTGAGGACACTGAAGCTTTCTTT.

In this sample, this clonotype turned up many times. This chain connects TRBV6-2 or TRBV6-3 to TRBJ2-2; D might be TRBD1 (6 bases). V gave up 0 bases and J gave up 3 bases, with 17 bases separating them. Germline V gene sequence: CDR1 MNHEY, CDR2 SVGEGT. The CDR3 length is 18 residues. The DNA of the CDR3 is TGTGCCAGCAGTTACTCAATTGAACCACAGGGAGACACCGGGGAGCTGTTTTTT. Protein product: CASSYSIEPQGDTGELFF.

Many counts were recorded for this clonotype. This chain joins TRBV6-2 or TRBV6-3 and TRBJ1-3; 7 bases are shared with TRBD1. The length of the CDR3 is 13 residues. V lost 7 bases, J lost 2 bases, and 2 bases stayed unmatched. CDR1 MNHEY and CDR2 SVGEGT come from the germline V gene. In DNA form, the CDR3 reads TGTGCCAGCACCGGGACAGCTGGAAACACCATATATTTT. Translation gives CASTGTAGNTIYF.

In its sample, this clonotype was seen a few times. The rearrangement links TRBV29-1 to TRBJ2-2; 7 bases agree with TRBD1. The J segment lost 2 bases and the V segment lost 4 bases, leaving 4 bases of the junction unmatched. The CDR3 has 14 amino acids. From germline, CDR1 is SQVTM and CDR2 ANQGSEA. CDR3 sequence: CSVATGLNTGELFF. CDR3 DNA: TGCAGCGTTGCGACAGGGCTCAACACCGGGGAGCTGTTTTTT.

This sequence joins TRBV4-3 and TRBJ2-7, with no clear D. From germline, CDR1 is LGHNA and CDR2 YSLEER. This CDR3 comprises 15 residues. Trimming left V 1 base short and J 0 bases short, with 10 bases between. The CDR3 reads CASSQGFGASYEQYF. In DNA, the CDR3 is TGCGCCAGCAGCCAAGGTTTTGGAGCCTCCTACGAGCAGTACTTC.

Only a few counts were recorded for this clonotype. This sequence joins TRBV10-3 and TRBJ2-7; 7 nucleotides line up with TRBD1. This CDR3 has 13 residues. Trimming removed 3 bases from V and 3 bases from J; junction bases left unmatched: 2. From germline, CDR1 is ENHRY and CDR2 SYGVKD. CDR3 residues: CAISEGGFYEQYF. Here the CDR3 DNA reads TGTGCCATCAGTGAAGGGGGCTTCTACGAGCAGTACTTC.

J is TRBJ1-1 and V is TRBV10-3; D is ambiguous. With 2 bases removed from V and 4 bases from J, the gap between germline ends came to 14 bases. CDR1 is ENHRY, CDR2 SYGVKD, per germline. The CDR3 is made up of 15 amino acids. The CDR3 DNA reads TGTGCCATCAGTGAGGGCCTGGGGTCGAGCACTGAAGCTTTCTTT. This encodes CAISEGLGSSTEAFF.

In its sample, this clonotype was seen a few times. The chain recombines TRBV6-2 or TRBV6-3 with TRBJ2-7; D gene ambiguous. The CDR3 covers 11 residues. V was pared by 6 bases and J by 2 bases, with 5 bases between. Germline V gene sequence: CDR1 MNHEY, CDR2 SVGEGT. DNA for the CDR3: TGTGCCAGCAGCCGAACCTACGAGCAGTACTTC. Amino acids: CASSRTYEQYF.

J is TRBJ2-4 and V is TRBV6-6, with D hard to call. This CDR3 is built from 16 residues. Germline CDR1 MNHNY, CDR2 SVGAGI (reference sequence). The V gene lost 0 bases and the J gene lost 0 bases, with 9 bases spanning the gap. DNA of the CDR3: TGTGCCAGCAGTTACTCGCCCCTGCTAGCCAAAAACATTCAGTACTTC. This encodes CASSYSPLLAKNIQYF.

V is TRBV3-1 and J is TRBJ2-1; the D is unclear. Per germline, CDR1 LGHDT and CDR2 YNNKEL (reference sequence). V shed 1 base and J shed 4 bases, with 8 bases lying between them. There are 14 residues in the CDR3. The CDR3 region has the DNA TGTGCCAGCAGCCAAGGGCTCTCTTACAATGAGCAGTTCTTC. Amino acids: CASSQGLSYNEQFF.

This clonotype was picked up a small number of times. The rearrangement joins TRBV3-1 to TRBJ1-1; D is unclear. This CDR3 is 11 amino acids long. Germline V gene sequence: CDR1 LGHDT, CDR2 YNNKEL (reference sequence). V lost 5 bases and J 6 bases, leaving 7 bases between the germline ends. CDR3 loop: CASSGIAEAFF. The CDR3 DNA is TGTGCCAGCAGCGGGATCGCTGAAGCTTTCTTT.

Many counts were recorded for this clonotype. This sequence joins TRBV29-1 and TRBJ1-4; tentative D call: TRBD1 (5 bases). Germline-derived CDR1 and CDR2 are SQVTM and ANQGSEA. CDR3 length equals 12 residues. The V end lost 6 bases, the J end lost 4 bases, and 9 bases lay between the germline ends. Here the CDR3 reads CSVRGINEKLFF. In DNA form, the CDR3 reads TGCAGCGTCCGGGGCATTAATGAAAAACTGTTTTTT.

This clonotype was seen many times. The chain couples TRBV4-2 to TRBJ2-1, with a possible D match to TRBD2 (6 bases). Germline CDR1 and CDR2: LGHNA and YNFKEQ. The CDR3 spans 16 residues. With 0 bases removed from V and 6 bases from J, the gap between germline ends came to 15 bases. This CDR3 is CASSQDGGRGSNEQFF. CDR3 coding DNA: TGTGCCAGCAGCCAAGACGGAGGGAGAGGGTCCAATGAGCAGTTCTTC.

The V gene is TRBV7-9, the J gene TRBJ1-3, with D tentatively TRBD1 (5 bases). Germline V gives CDR1 SEHNR, CDR2 FQNEAQ (reference sequence). The CDR3 has 14 amino acids. Trimming cost V 5 bases and J 0 bases, with 8 bases left between them. This CDR3 reads CASSRDLSGNTIYF. The CDR3 DNA is TGTGCCAGCAGCAGGGACCTCTCTGGAAACACCATATATTTT. The full variable domain, completed using reference TRBV7-9 and TRBJ1-3, is DTGVSQNPRHKITKRGQNVTFRCDPISEHNRLYWYRQTLGQGPEFLTYFQNEAQLEKSRLLSDRFSAERPKGSFSTLEIQRTEQGDSAMYLCASSRDLSGNTIYFGEGSWLTVV.

This clonotype has just a few counts. This rearrangement joins TRBV25-1 to TRBJ2-7; D is perhaps TRBD2 (6 bases). V was shortened by 3 bases and J by 2 bases, with 14 bases between the two germline ends. The CDR3 runs 15 residues. Germline values: CDR1 MGHDK, CDR2 SYGVNS. The CDR3 is CASSEAEGNTYEQYF. CDR3 in DNA: TGTGCCAGCAGTGAGGCGGAGGGTAACACCTACGAGCAGTACTTC.

The rearrangement joins TRBV3-1 to TRBJ2-1; the D call may be TRBD1 or TRBD2 (5 bases each). The CDR3 is 13 residues long. Germline lookup yields CDR1 LGHDT and CDR2 YNNKEL (reference sequence). Trimming stripped 4 bases from V and 10 bases from J, with 14 bases between. CDR3 in amino acids: CASSPGTPGEQFF. DNA for the CDR3: TGTGCCAGCAGCCCTGGGACCCCGGGGGAGCAGTTCTTC.

The J gene is TRBJ2-5, the V gene TRBV5-5; D is perhaps TRBD1 (6 bases). In germline, CDR1 is SGHKS, CDR2 YYEKEE (reference sequence). V lost 4 bases and J lost 2, with 12 bases in between. The length of the CDR3 is 14 residues. The chain's CDR3 is CASSIPQGQETQYF. CDR3 nucleotides: TGTGCCAGCAGCATTCCCCAGGGGCAAGAGACCCAGTACTTC.

This clonotype has a count of ten or more. The CDR3 DNA follows: TGTGCCATCAGCCAACAGGGCTTATTGAACGAGCAGTACTTC. Protein product: CAISQQGLLNEQYF. The chain is built from TRBV10-3 and TRBJ2-7, with D possibly being TRBD1 (6 bases). The ends were cut back, 6 bases at V and 5 bases at J, with 17 bases in the middle. Germline CDR1 ENHRY, CDR2 SYGVKD. This CDR3 region has 14 residues.